These T cell receptor beta chains were read from a single sample in a study of T-cell memory formation after mild COVID-19. Each CDR3 protein gets one entry after TCRdb re-called the 5' RACE reads with MiXCR. The repertoire holds 380,000 or so distinct CDR3 sequences, with around 13% as singletons. Input material: PBMCs or a T cell subset sorted from them (not recorded which). These receptors all stem from a man aged 18 to 29 who had mild COVID-19 (a few samples of this study predate the infection). Cell type and time point are not known. Both conserved end residues are trimmed from each CDR3. The order of the fields is CDR3 protein, V gene, clone size, J gene, CDR3 length. Size is omitted from some rows. Given values are once, few, many or a class for expanded clones.

ASSKTGGQPQH	TRBV6-5	few	TRBJ1-5	11
ASSPPGGTQY	TRBV4-3	NA	TRBJ2-5	10
ASSQEGGFNEKLF	TRBV4-1	NA	TRBJ1-4	13
ASSHIGLAGNNEQF	TRBV4-3	NA	TRBJ2-1	14
ASAGTSGGPGNEQF	TRBV12-5	NA	TRBJ2-1	14
ASSPSGGGTDTQY	TRBV7-3	NA	TRBJ2-3	13
ASTLSGGKYNEQF	TRBV7-2	NA	TRBJ2-1	13
ASSFQGRYNEQF	TRBV11-3	NA	TRBJ2-1	12
SARETGAGGYGYT	TRBV20-1	few	TRBJ1-2	13
ASSPALETQY	TRBV10-2	NA	TRBJ2-5	10
ASIRLKGEQY	TRBV7-6	NA	TRBJ2-7	10
SAKGQGNQPQH	TRBV20-1	few	TRBJ1-5	11
ASSLWGYHNQPQH	TRBV5-8	NA	TRBJ1-5	13
ASSNIQGGNEKLF	TRBV2	NA	TRBJ1-4	13
ASSHAAGGGSPLH	TRBV4-2	many	TRBJ1-6	13
SAPDLDTGREDTQY	TRBV20-1	NA	TRBJ2-3	14
SVDGYTEAF	TRBV29-1	NA	TRBJ1-1	9
SAPTSGSHNEQF	TRBV20-1	NA	TRBJ2-1	12
ATSESGVETQY	TRBV24-1	many	TRBJ2-5	11
ASSMGRYNVEQF	TRBV5-1	NA	TRBJ2-1	12
ASSPDVGYSTDTQY	TRBV7-9	NA	TRBJ2-3	14
ASSSSGGLSYNEQF	TRBV5-1	few	TRBJ2-1	14
SVVSGGDQETQY	TRBV29-1	NA	TRBJ2-5	12
ASSLTSAAQETQY	TRBV7-3	few	TRBJ2-5	13
ASSSEAVGGSDGELF	TRBV7-9	few	TRBJ2-2	15